The 21 T cell receptor beta chains presented below share a single source sample, sequenced in a study of cytomegalovirus exposure and HLA in healthy donors. Primers for the PCR totalled 60 Vbeta and 13 Jbeta. TCRdb keeps only in-frame clones here, not all; method: immunoSEQ multiplex PCR. Of approximately 190,000 clones listed, approximately 70% are singletons. The sequenced sample consisted of PBMCs. These receptors were taken from a man in his forties or fifties in good health and CMV-seropositive.

This chain uses TRBV7-8 with TRBJ1-6, with 9 bases aligning to TRBD1. Germline-derived CDR1 and CDR2 are SGHVS and FQNEAQ. Trimming at V came to 5 bases and at J to 7 bases, leaving 9 bases not matched to a gene. The CDR3 runs 16 residues. In DNA, the CDR3 is TGTGCCAGCAGCCTATACTCCGGACAGGGGAATTCACCCCTCCACTTT. Protein product: CASSLYSGQGNSPLHF.

V and J are TRBV6-5 and TRBJ2-7; D is perhaps TRBD2 (6 bases). V gave up 5 bases and J gave up 4 bases, with 15 bases separating them. CDR3 size: 14 residues. CDR1 is MNHEY and CDR2 is SVGAGI in the germline V gene. In DNA form, the CDR3 reads TGTGCCAGCAGTATGGGGGGAGAGGGGTACGAGCAGTACTTC. Its translation: CASSMGGEGYEQYF.

In this sample, this clone turned up a few times. The CDR3 sequence: CASSRAGLEAFF. The CDR3 region has the DNA TGTGCCAGCAGTAGGGCAGGGCTTGAAGCTTTCTTT. V gene TRBV6-1 combines with J gene TRBJ1-1; possibly TRBD1 for D (5 bases). This CDR3 comprises 12 residues. Germline CDR1 MNHNS, CDR2 SASEGT. V was shortened by 5 bases and J by 7 bases, with 11 bases between the two germline ends.

The chain links TRBV19 to TRBJ2-3, with 11 nucleotides matching TRBD1. The CDR3 has 15 residues. CDR1 and CDR2 from the germline V gene are LNHDA and SQIVND (reference sequence). V shed 5 bases, J shed 5 bases, and the junction held 6 bases outside the gene matches. The CDR3 sequence is CASSGSGQGEDTQYF. The CDR3 DNA follows: TGTGCCAGTAGTGGTTCGGGACAGGGGGAAGATACGCAGTATTTT.

This clone was observed a few times. This chain connects TRBV10-1 to TRBJ2-7; 10 bases are shared with TRBD1. The CDR3 is 13 residues long. Germline CDR1 is WNHNN and CDR2 is SYGVQD (reference sequence). V trimming: 4 bases; J trimming: 6 bases; junction bases outside the gene matches: 3. CDR3 sequence (DNA): TGCGCCAGCAGTGCCCGGACAGGGGGCGAGCAGTACTTC. Protein sequence: CASSARTGGEQYF.

The rearrangement links TRBV6-1 to TRBJ2-3; TRBD1 agrees at 7 bases. V trimming: 7 bases; J trimming: 4 bases; junction bases outside the gene matches: 8. Germline CDR1 MNHNS, CDR2 SASEGT. This CDR3 has 14 residues. As DNA, the CDR3 is TGTGCCAGCAACAGCGGACAGGAACCAGATACGCAGTATTTT. Translation: CASNSGQEPDTQYF.

This clone has only a few counts. The chain links TRBV2 to TRBJ1-2; the match to TRBD1 covers 10 bases. V trimming: 10 bases; J trimming: 7 bases; junction bases outside the gene matches: 9. The CDR3 extends over 13 amino acids. Germline values: CDR1 SNHLY, CDR2 FYNNEI. CDR3 in DNA: TGTGCCACCCGGGACAGGGGCTATGGTGGCTACACCTTC. Its translation is CATRDRGYGGYTF. The full variable domain, rest sourced from reference TRBV2 and TRBJ1-2, is EPEVTQTPSHQVTQMGQEVILRCVPISNHLYFYWYRQILGQKVEFLVSFYNNEISEKSEIFDDQFSVERPDGSNFTLKIRSTKLEDSAMYFCATRDRGYGGYTFGSGTRLTVV.

The chain recombines TRBV7-6 with TRBJ2-1; tentative D call: TRBD2 (7 bases). This CDR3 spans 15 amino acids. V was trimmed by 6 bases and J by 7 bases, leaving 19 bases between them. Germline CDR1 and CDR2: SGHVS and FNYEAQ. As DNA, the CDR3 is TGTGCCAGCAGTCACGGGCGAGGGGGGGCGAATGAGCAGTTCTTC. Translating gives CASSHGRGGANEQFF.

The chain uses TRBV27 and TRBJ2-5; TRBD1 might be the D (6 bases). The CDR3 runs 18 residues. Germline V gene data show CDR1 as MNHEY and CDR2 as SMNVEV (reference sequence). V dropped 9 bases and J dropped 0 bases, with 26 bases sitting between them. The CDR3 bases are TGTGCCAGTCTTTCAGGGGTCGCCAACCGACAGTACCAAGAGACCCAGTACTTC. It yields the protein CASLSGVANRQYQETQYF.

This chain connects TRBV10-3 to TRBJ1-2; 9 bases are shared with TRBD1. The CDR3 is 15 amino acids. Germline assignment: CDR1 ENHRY and CDR2 SYGVKD. V was clipped by 4 bases and J by 0 bases; unmatched bases: 3. The CDR3 DNA reads TGTGCCATCAGTGGGGGACAGGGATCTAACTATGGCTACACCTTC. Amino acid sequence: CAISGGQGSNYGYTF.

This clone was seen a handful of times. CDR3 amino acids: CASSPHAGGTEAFF. As DNA, the CDR3 is TGTGCCAGCAGCCCCCACGCCGGGGGCACTGAAGCTTTCTTT. V gene TRBV5-5 combines with J gene TRBJ1-1; tentatively, D is TRBD1 (5 bases). Trimming removed 4 bases at V and 4 bases at J, with 14 bases between. In germline, CDR1 is SGHKS, CDR2 YYEKEE (reference sequence). This CDR3 has 14 residues.

In this sample, this clone turned up once. The chain couples TRBV9 to TRBJ2-7, with 10 bases that match TRBD1. CDR1 is SGDLS, CDR2 YYNGEE, per germline. The V segment lost 0 bases and the J segment 5 bases; nucleotides outside the gene matches: 5. The CDR3 totals 15 residues. The chain's CDR3 is CASSVARQGADEQYF. CDR3 nucleotide sequence: TGTGCCAGCAGCGTAGCCCGACAGGGGGCGGACGAGCAGTACTTC. The full variable domain, in which reference TRBV9 and TRBJ2-7 provide the parts outside the CDR3, is DSGVTQTPKHLITATGQRVTLRCSPRSGDLSVYWYQQSLDQGLQFLIQYYNGEERAKGNILERFSAQQFPDLHSELNLSSLELGDSALYFCASSVARQGADEQYFGPGTRLTVT.

V and J are TRBV11-2 and TRBJ2-5; perhaps TRBD2 as D (6 bases). The CDR3 is 15 amino acids. V was shortened by 0 bases and J by 5 bases, with 13 bases between the two germline ends. CDR1 and CDR2 (germline): SGHAT, FQNNGV. The CDR3, as DNA: TGTGCCAGCAGCTTAGAATTGGGGGGAGCGGAGACCCAGTACTTC. Translating gives CASSLELGGAETQYF. The whole variable domain, filled in from reference TRBV11-2 and TRBJ2-5, reads EAGVAQSPRYKIIEKRQSVAFWCNPISGHATLYWYQQILGQGPKLLIQFQNNGVVDDSQLPKDRFSAERLKGVDSTLKIQPAKLEDSAVYLCASSLELGGAETQYFGPGTRLLVL.

The V gene is TRBV15, the J gene TRBJ1-1; the match to TRBD1 covers 7 bases. Trimming took 0 bases from V and 3 from J; bases not matched to a gene: 4. Germline assignment: CDR1 LNHNV and CDR2 YYDKDF (reference sequence). The CDR3 totals 15 residues. The DNA of the CDR3 is TGTGCCACCAGCAGAGAACTCAGGGGGGACACTGAAGCTTTCTTT. It yields the protein CATSRELRGDTEAFF.

This clone was observed a handful of times. The chain combines TRBV6-6 with TRBJ2-3; no firm D call. The CDR3 consists of 13 residues. Looked up from germline, CDR1 is MNHNY and CDR2 is SVGAGI (reference sequence). V dropped 7 bases and J dropped 0 bases, with 8 bases sitting between them. The CDR3 DNA reads TGTGCCAGCAATCTAGTGAGCACAGATACGCAGTATTTT. Amino acids: CASNLVSTDTQYF.

This clone appeared once. The chain has TRBV28 and TRBJ1-6; 9 bases are shared with TRBD1. The junction had 7 bases not matched to a gene; V was cut back by 6 bases and J by 10 bases. The CDR3 covers 14 residues. Germline V lookup: CDR1 MDHEN, CDR2 SYDVKM. CDR3 sequence (DNA): TGTGCCAGCAGAACAACAGGGGGCATCTCACCCCTCCACTTT. Its translation is CASRTTGGISPLHF.

The CDR3 nucleotides are TGCGCCAGCAGCCCCGGGAGGACTAATTCACCCCTCCACTTT. It translates to CASSPGRTNSPLHF. V gene TRBV5-1 combines with J gene TRBJ1-6; the D is unclear. CDR1 and CDR2 (germline): SGHRS, YFSETQ. V dropped 4 bases and J dropped 6 bases, with 11 bases sitting between them. This CDR3 spans 14 amino acids.

This clone has only a few counts. V is TRBV6-5 and J is TRBJ1-2; D not resolved. Trimming pared 10 bases from V and 3 bases from J, leaving 21 bases between. The CDR3 totals 15 residues. Germline CDR1 is MNHEY and CDR2 is SVGAGI. The CDR3 nucleotides are TGTGCCACCTCGCGGGAGTCCCAGAGAGACTATGGCTACACCTTC. Amino acid sequence: CATSRESQRDYGYTF.

The gene calls are TRBV6-5 and TRBJ1-3; D unclear. Germline lookup yields CDR1 MNHEY and CDR2 SVGAGI. The CDR3 runs 13 residues. Trimming stripped 6 bases from V and 4 bases from J, with 10 bases between. In DNA form, the CDR3 reads TGTGCCAGCAGACGGAGGGAGGGAAACACCATATATTTT. Protein: CASRRREGNTIYF.

V gene TRBV19 combines with J gene TRBJ2-6; TRBD1 is a possible D gene (6 bases). V was clipped by 4 bases and J by 2 bases, with 9 bases between them. CDR1 and CDR2 from the germline V gene are LNHDA and SQIVND (reference sequence). This CDR3 is built from 15 residues. Here the CDR3 DNA reads TGTGCCAGTAGTAAGGGGGTCACTGGGGCCAACGTCCTGACTTTC. Its translation: CASSKGVTGANVLTF.

The chain recombines TRBV19 with TRBJ2-5, with D tentatively TRBD2 (6 bases). Germline CDR1 and CDR2: LNHDA and SQIVND (reference sequence). V lost 3 bases, J lost 7 bases, and 15 bases lay in between. The CDR3 loop spans 14 amino acids. CDR3 nucleotides: TGTGCCAGTAGTATGTTTGGGGCCGGGGGGACCCAGTACTTC. It is translated as CASSMFGAGGTQYF.